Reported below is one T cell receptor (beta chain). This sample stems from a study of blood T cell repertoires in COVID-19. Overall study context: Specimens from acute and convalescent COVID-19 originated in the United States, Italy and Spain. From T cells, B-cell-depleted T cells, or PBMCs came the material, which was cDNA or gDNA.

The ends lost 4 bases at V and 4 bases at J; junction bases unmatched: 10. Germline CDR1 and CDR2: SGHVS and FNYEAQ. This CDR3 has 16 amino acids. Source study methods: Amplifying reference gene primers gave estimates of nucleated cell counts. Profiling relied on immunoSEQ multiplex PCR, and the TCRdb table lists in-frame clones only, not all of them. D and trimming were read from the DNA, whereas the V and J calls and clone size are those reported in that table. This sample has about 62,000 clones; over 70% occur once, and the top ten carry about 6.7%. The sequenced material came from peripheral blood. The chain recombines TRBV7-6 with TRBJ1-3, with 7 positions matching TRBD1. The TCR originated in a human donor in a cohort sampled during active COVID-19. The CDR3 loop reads CASSYNVAGQGNTIYF. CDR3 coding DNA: TGTGCCAGCAGCTACAATGTCGCGGGACAGGGAAACACCATATATTTT.